This T cell receptor (beta chain) was found in a study of Graves' ophthalmopathy and Graves' hyperthyroidism. Stable hyperthyroidism meant no progression to ophthalmopathy within 18 months of follow-up. Eligible hyperthyroidism cases comprised new diagnoses of under 2 months' duration in individuals aged 18 to 65. Other autoimmune disease, uncontrolled infection, pregnancy and lactation led to exclusion. The PBMCs used were ones drawn from 9.5 to 10 ml of fresh peripheral blood. This clonotype was seen many times. With 4 bases removed from V and 2 bases from J, the gap between germline ends came to 14 bases. Per germline, CDR1 MGHRA and CDR2 YSYEKL. CDR3 length equals 15 residues. The authors amplified TCR beta CDR3 regions from RNA transcripts. Investigators did first-round RT-PCR with HTBI primers, then second-round multiplex PCR. TCRdb fed the multiplex PCR reads into MiXCR, producing one record per CDR3 protein. This sample has a few hundred thousand distinct CDR3 sequences, with about a sixth found just once.

The specimen was peripheral blood. The rearrangement joins TRBV4-1 to TRBJ1-1, with D possibly matching TRBD1 (5 bases). The receptor's source is an adult woman with stable Graves' hyperthyroidism. CDR3 bases: TGCGCCAGCAGCCCATACAGGAATAGCAACACTGAAGCTTTCTTT. It specifies CASSPYRNSNTEAFF.